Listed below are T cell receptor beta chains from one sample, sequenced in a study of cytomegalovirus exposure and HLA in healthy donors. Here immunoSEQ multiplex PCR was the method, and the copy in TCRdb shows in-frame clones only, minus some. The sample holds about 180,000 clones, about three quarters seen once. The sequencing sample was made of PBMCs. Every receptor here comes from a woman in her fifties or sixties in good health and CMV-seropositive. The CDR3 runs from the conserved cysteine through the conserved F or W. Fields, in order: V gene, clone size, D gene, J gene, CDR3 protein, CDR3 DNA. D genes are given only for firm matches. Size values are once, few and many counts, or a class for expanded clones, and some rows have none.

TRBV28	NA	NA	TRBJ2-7	CASSFETAHTQYF	TGTGCCAGCAGTTTCGAGACAGCTCATACACAGTACTTC
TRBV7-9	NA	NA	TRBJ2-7	CASSLAGRGEQYF	TGTGCCAGCAGCTTAGCCGGGAGAGGGGAGCAGTACTTC
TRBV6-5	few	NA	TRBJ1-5	CASSFGGYQPQHF	TGTGCCAGCAGTTTCGGGGGATATCAGCCCCAGCATTTT
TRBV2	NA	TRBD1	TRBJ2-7	CASSEASGGHEQYF	TGTGCCAGCAGTGAAGCTTCAGGGGGCCACGAGCAGTACTTC
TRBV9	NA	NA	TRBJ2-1	CASSVVGSPYRRVF	TGTGCCAGCAGCGTAGTCGGTAGCCCGTATAGGAGGGTCTTC
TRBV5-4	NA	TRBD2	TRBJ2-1	CASSPAAGASEQFF	TGTGCCAGCAGTCCCGCAGCGGGAGCGAGTGAGCAGTTCTTC
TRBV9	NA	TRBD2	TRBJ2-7	CASSPRTSGPTYEQYF	TGTGCCAGCAGCCCACGTACTAGCGGGCCTACCTACGAGCAGTACTTC
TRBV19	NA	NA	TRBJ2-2	CASSMRQITGELFF	TGTGCCAGTAGTATGAGACAGATCACCGGGGAGCTGTTTTTT
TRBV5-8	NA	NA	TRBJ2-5	CASTPRVGQETQYF	TGTGCCAGCACCCCCCGGGTCGGTCAAGAGACCCAGTACTTC
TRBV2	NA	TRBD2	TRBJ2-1	CASSERLAGVKEQFF	TGTGCCAGCAGTGAAAGACTAGCGGGAGTAAAGGAGCAGTTCTTC
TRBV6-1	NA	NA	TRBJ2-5	CASTTGLGETQYF	TGTGCCAGCACAACAGGGCTGGGGGAGACCCAGTACTTC
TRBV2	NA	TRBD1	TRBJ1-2	CASSLGQNYGYTF	TGTGCCAGCAGTTTGGGACAGAACTATGGCTACACCTTC
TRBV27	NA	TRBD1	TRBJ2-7	CASSSGDSVFYEQYF	TGTGCCAGCAGCTCCGGGGACAGCGTTTTCTACGAGCAGTACTTC
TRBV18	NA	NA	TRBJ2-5	CASSPSRGQETQYF	TGTGCCAGCTCACCAAGTAGGGGCCAAGAGACCCAGTACTTC
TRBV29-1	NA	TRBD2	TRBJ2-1	CSAHSGRAGNEQFF	TGCAGCGCCCATAGCGGGAGGGCGGGGAATGAGCAGTTCTTC
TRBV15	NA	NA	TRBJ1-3	CATSRVSQGSGNTIYF	TGTGCCACCAGCAGAGTGTCCCAGGGCTCTGGAAACACCATATATTTT
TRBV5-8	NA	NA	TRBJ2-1	CASSPWGERRLF	TGTGCCAGCAGCCCCTGGGGGGAGCGAAGACTCTTC
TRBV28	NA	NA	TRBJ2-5	CASSLPGAGAGETQYF	TGTGCCAGCAGCTTACCGGGGGCGGGAGCAGGAGAGACCCAGTACTTC
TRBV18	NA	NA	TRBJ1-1	CASSPMTVNTEAFF	TGTGCCAGCTCACCAATGACAGTTAACACTGAAGCTTTCTTT
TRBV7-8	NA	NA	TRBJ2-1	CASSFLEDNEQFF	TGTGCCAGCAGCTTCCTGGAGGACAATGAGCAGTTCTTC
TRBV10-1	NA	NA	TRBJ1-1	CASRDEAPIAGRMNTEAFF	TGCGCCAGCAGGGACGAGGCCCCCATTGCGGGACGGATGAACACTGAAGCTTTCTTT
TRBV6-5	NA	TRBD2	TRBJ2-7	CASSYSMGLGYEQYF	TGTGCCAGCAGTTACTCGATGGGACTAGGCTACGAGCAGTACTTC
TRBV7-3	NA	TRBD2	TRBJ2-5	CASRIGLAGSETQYF	TGTGCCAGCAGAATAGGACTAGCGGGAAGCGAGACCCAGTACTTC
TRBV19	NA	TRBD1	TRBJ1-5	CASSTKTGASNQPQHF	TGTGCCAGTAGTACCAAGACAGGGGCTAGCAATCAGCCCCAGCATTTT
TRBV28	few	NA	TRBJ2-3	CASSFGGGTLRVTDTQYF	TGTGCCAGCAGTTTTGGCGGCGGGACTCTGAGGGTCACAGATACGCAGTATTTT
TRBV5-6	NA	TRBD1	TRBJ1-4	CASSLGAGGSEKLFF	TGTGCCAGCAGCTTGGGGGCAGGGGGCTCTGAAAAACTGTTTTTT
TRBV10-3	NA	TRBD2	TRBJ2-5	CAISRTSGGQETQYF	TGTGCCATCAGCAGGACTAGCGGGGGCCAAGAGACCCAGTACTTC
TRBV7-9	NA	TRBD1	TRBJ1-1	CASSPGQGGTEAFF	TGTGCCAGCAGCCCCGGACAGGGAGGAACTGAAGCTTTCTTT
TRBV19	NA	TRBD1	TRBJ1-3	CASSIDRGSGNTIYF	TGTGCCAGTAGTATCGACAGGGGCTCTGGAAACACCATATATTTT
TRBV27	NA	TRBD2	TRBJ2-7	CASSYSGRDTYEQYF	TGTGCCAGCAGTTATAGCGGGCGTGACACCTACGAGCAGTACTTC
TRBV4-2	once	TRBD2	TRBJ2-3	CASSQEGTSGTDTQYF	TGTGCCAGCAGCCAAGAGGGGACTAGCGGGACAGATACGCAGTATTTT
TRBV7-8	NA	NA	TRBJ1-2	CASSLAPVDGYTF	TGTGCCAGCAGCTTAGCGCCAGTCGATGGCTACACCTTC
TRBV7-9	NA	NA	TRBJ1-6	CASSRDAGGGYNSPLHF	TGTGCCAGCAGCCGAGACGCTGGCGGGGGTTATAATTCACCCCTCCACTTT
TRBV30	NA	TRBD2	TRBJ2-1	CAWGTSGNNEQFF	TGTGCCTGGGGGACTAGCGGGAACAATGAGCAGTTCTTC
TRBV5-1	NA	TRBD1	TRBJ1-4	CASSLTGQENEKLFF	TGCGCCAGCAGCTTGACTGGACAGGAGAATGAAAAACTGTTTTTT
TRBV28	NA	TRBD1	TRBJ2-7	CASTSGTGTYEQYF	TGTGCCAGCACCTCCGGGACAGGGACCTACGAGCAGTACTTC
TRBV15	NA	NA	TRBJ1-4	CATSRDRGGNEKLFF	TGTGCCACCAGCAGAGATCGTGGCGGGAATGAAAAACTGTTTTTT
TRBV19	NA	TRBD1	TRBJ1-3	CASSIGTGNTIYF	TGTGCCAGTAGTATCGGGACAGGTAACACCATATATTTT
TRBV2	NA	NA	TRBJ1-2	CASSDPGQGSNYGYTF	TGTGCCAGCAGTGACCCCGGTCAGGGGTCTAACTATGGCTACACCTTC
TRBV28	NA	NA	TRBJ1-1	CASSFSPLDDIGNTEAFF	TGTGCCAGCAGTTTCAGCCCTTTAGACGACATTGGGAACACTGAAGCTTTCTTT
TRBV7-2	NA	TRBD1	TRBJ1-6	CASSLGTGGDSPLHF	TGTGCCAGCAGCTTAGGGACAGGGGGCGACTCACCCCTCCACTTT
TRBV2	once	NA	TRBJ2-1	CASSEARDSNEQFF	TGTGCCAGCAGTGAAGCGCGGGACAGCAATGAGCAGTTCTTC
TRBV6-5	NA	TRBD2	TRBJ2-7	CASSYSTSGNEQYF	TGTGCCAGCAGTTACTCGACTAGCGGGAACGAGCAGTACTTC
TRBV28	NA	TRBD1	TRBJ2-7	CASSLSVVGRGRDRGSYEQYF	TGTGCCAGCAGTTTATCGGTAGTAGGGAGGGGACGGGACAGGGGTTCCTACGAGCAGTACTTC
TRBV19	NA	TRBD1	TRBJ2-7	CASSMDRGHSYEQYF	TGTGCCAGTAGTATGGACAGGGGGCACTCCTACGAGCAGTACTTC
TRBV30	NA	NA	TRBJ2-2	CAFHYTGELFF	TGTGCCTTCCATTACACCGGGGAGCTGTTTTTT
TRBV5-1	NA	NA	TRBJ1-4	CASSLVAGEGSGEKLFF	TGCGCCAGCAGCTTGGTGGCGGGAGAGGGTTCTGGGGAAAAACTGTTTTTT
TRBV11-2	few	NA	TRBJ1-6	CASSLGGVNSPLHF	TGTGCCAGCAGCTTAGGGGGGGTTAATTCACCCCTCCACTTT
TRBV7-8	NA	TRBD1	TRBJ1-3	CASSLWTGGHSGNTIYF	TGTGCCAGCAGCTTATGGACAGGGGGTCACTCTGGAAACACCATATATTTT
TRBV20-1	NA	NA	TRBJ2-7	CSARTVREQYF	TGCAGTGCCAGGACAGTTCGGGAGCAGTACTTC
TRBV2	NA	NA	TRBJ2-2	CARSRSGTGELFF	TGTGCCAGAAGCCGTTCGGGCACCGGGGAGCTGTTTTTT
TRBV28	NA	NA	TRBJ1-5	CATLQGFGNQPQHF	TGTGCCACCCTACAGGGCTTCGGGAATCAGCCCCAGCATTTT
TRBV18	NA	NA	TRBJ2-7	CASSVRGDEQYF	TGTGCCAGCTCAGTCAGGGGGGACGAGCAGTACTTC
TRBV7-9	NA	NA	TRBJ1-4	CASSLTPVGGEKLFF	TGTGCCAGCAGCCTCACGCCGGTTGGAGGCGAAAAACTGTTTTTT
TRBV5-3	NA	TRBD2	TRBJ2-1	CARSYGTSGKNSYNEQFF	TGTGCCAGAAGCTACGGGACTAGCGGAAAAAACTCCTACAATGAGCAGTTCTTC
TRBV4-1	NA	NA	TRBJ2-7	CASSQDNLSYEQYF	TGCGCCAGCAGCCAAGATAACCTCTCCTACGAGCAGTACTTC